This T cell receptor beta chain was captured in a study of CD8 T cells in ankylosing spondylitis. The length of the CDR3 is 11 residues. V lost 5 bases to trimming and J lost 10 bases, with 9 bases between them. Looked up from germline, CDR1 is SGHTA and CDR2 is FQGNSA. Study-level results: Disease-linked clones bore a CD8+ phenotype, appearing relatively rarely in peripheral blood. Blood from ankylosing spondylitis patients appeared to carry a characteristic roughly 8-variant TCR beta motif.

Preparation of TCR beta libraries was done by quantitative 5'-RACE with molecular barcodes. From the 5' RACE reads, TCRdb called clonotypes with MiXCR, one entry per CDR3 protein. The sample has roughly 150,000 distinct CDR3 sequences, roughly 34% seen once. Regarding this clonotype: Its antigen is currently unknown.

Sequencing was done on a sample of synovial fluid, either unsorted or a sorted T cell fraction (not recorded which). The rearrangement joins TRBV7-2 to TRBJ2-1, with D hard to call. The origin of this receptor is a male donor with ankylosing spondylitis. The CDR3 loop reads CASSTGPEQFF. CDR3 in DNA: TGTGCCAGCAGCACCGGGCCCGAGCAGTTCTTC.